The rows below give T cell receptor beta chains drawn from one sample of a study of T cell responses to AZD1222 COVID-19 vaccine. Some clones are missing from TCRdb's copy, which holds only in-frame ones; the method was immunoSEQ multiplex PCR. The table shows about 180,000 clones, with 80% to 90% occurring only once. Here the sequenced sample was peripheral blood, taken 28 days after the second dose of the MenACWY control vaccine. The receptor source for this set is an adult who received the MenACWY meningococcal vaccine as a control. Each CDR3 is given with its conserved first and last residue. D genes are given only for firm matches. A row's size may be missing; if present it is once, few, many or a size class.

CASRGQGGRGNTIYF,TGTGCCAGCAGGGGACAGGGGGGACGTGGAAACACCATATATTTT,TRBD1,once,TRBJ1-3,TRBV6-5
CSARPPSAGVHNEQFF,TGCAGCGCCCGACCTCCCTCAGCGGGAGTACACAATGAGCAGTTCTTC,TRBD2,.,TRBJ2-1,TRBV29-1
CASSPDDSGNTIYF,TGTGCCAGCTCACCGGACGACTCCGGAAACACCATATATTTT,.,.,TRBJ1-3,TRBV18
CASSPSRQGRETEAFF,TGTGCCAGCTCACCCTCACGACAGGGACGGGAAACTGAAGCTTTCTTT,TRBD1,.,TRBJ1-1,TRBV18
CASSFDTGTPEQYF,TGTGCCAGCAGCTTCGATACCGGGACGCCCGAGCAGTACTTC,.,.,TRBJ2-7,TRBV7-2
CASSISAGGPVNEQFF,TGTGCCAGTAGTATCTCCGCGGGAGGGCCCGTCAATGAGCAGTTCTTC,TRBD2,.,TRBJ2-1,TRBV19
CATSGKQGTNTEAFF,TGTGCCACCAGTGGTAAACAGGGCACGAACACTGAAGCTTTCTTT,.,.,TRBJ1-1,TRBV24-1
CATSLQYDNYGYTF,TGTGCCACCAGCCTCCAGTATGATAACTATGGCTACACCTTC,.,.,TRBJ1-2,TRBV15
CASSLDRGGLSSYNEQFF,TGTGCCAGCAGCTTAGATCGGGGTGGGCTTAGCTCCTACAATGAGCAGTTCTTC,.,.,TRBJ2-1,TRBV11-3
CATGRGDQETQYF,TGTGCCACCGGTAGGGGGGACCAAGAGACCCAGTACTTC,.,.,TRBJ2-5,TRBV24-1
CASSMWRLADTDTQYF,TGTGCCAGTAGTATGTGGCGCCTAGCGGACACAGATACGCAGTATTTT,TRBD2,.,TRBJ2-3,TRBV19
CASSLGLAVNTGELFF,TGTGCCAGCAGCTTAGGACTAGCTGTGAACACCGGGGAGCTGTTTTTT,TRBD2,.,TRBJ2-2,TRBV7-2
CSVEQSKSRNEQFF,TGCAGCGTTGAGCAGAGTAAGTCTCGAAATGAGCAGTTCTTC,.,.,TRBJ2-1,TRBV29-1
CASSMWTGGSPLHF,TGTGCCAGCAGTATGTGGACAGGGGGCTCACCCCTCCACTTT,TRBD1,.,TRBJ1-6,TRBV28
CASSVMVPYNEQFF,TGTGCCAGCAGCGTAATGGTACCCTACAATGAGCAGTTCTTC,.,.,TRBJ2-1,TRBV9
CASSVVFDGMNTEAFF,TGTGCCAGCAGCGTAGTGTTCGACGGCATGAACACTGAAGCTTTCTTT,.,few,TRBJ1-1,TRBV9
CASSPAGGGTYNEQFF,TGTGCCAGCAGCCCAGCAGGAGGAGGCACCTACAATGAGCAGTTCTTC,.,.,TRBJ2-1,TRBV9
CASSYGAGGTEAFF,TGTGCCAGCAGTTACGGGGCAGGGGGCACTGAAGCTTTCTTT,TRBD1,.,TRBJ1-1,TRBV6-5
CASSPGGANYEQYF,TGTGCCAGCAGTCCCGGGGGGGCAAACTACGAGCAGTACTTC,TRBD2,.,TRBJ2-7,TRBV28
CASQTDRNTEAFF,TGTGCCAGCCAAACGGACAGGAACACTGAAGCTTTCTTT,.,.,TRBJ1-1,TRBV11-2
CASSDEGGQPQHF,TGTGCCAGCTCGGACGAAGGGGGGCAGCCCCAGCATTTT,.,.,TRBJ1-5,TRBV18
CASSSRTGRAGELFF,TGTGCCAGTAGTTCAAGGACAGGGAGAGCCGGGGAGCTGTTTTTT,TRBD1,.,TRBJ2-2,TRBV19
CASSQPGTSGRNEQFF,TGTGCCAGCAGCCAACCCGGGACTAGCGGGAGAAATGAGCAGTTCTTC,TRBD2,.,TRBJ2-1,TRBV11-3
CASTLYGTQYF,TGTGCCAGCACCCTGTATGGTACGCAGTATTTT,.,.,TRBJ2-3,TRBV12-3/TRBV12-4
CASSEPTLGEKLFF,TGTGCCAGCAGTGAACCCACCCTGGGGGAAAAACTGTTTTTT,.,once,TRBJ1-4,TRBV2